One and the same sample provided the 32 T cell receptor beta chains below, sequenced in a study of shared clonotypes between healthy human individuals. This table comes from immunoSEQ multiplex PCR, and its TCRdb copy is limited to in-frame clones, with some not included. The top ten hold around 0.38% of the sample, which has about 2.5 million clones, about 90% seen once. The sample comprised naive CD4+ T cells from PBMCs. The subset is: CD45RA+ positively selected. All receptors come from a young man in good health. Some clones in this sample may be carry-over from other donors' samples.

The rearrangement links TRBV29-1 to TRBJ2-6; D gene uncertain. In germline, CDR1 is SQVTM, CDR2 ANQGSEA. V gave up 0 bases and J gave up 0 bases, with 15 bases separating them. The CDR3 extends over 18 amino acids. The CDR3 reads CSVEDAAGESSGANVLTF. CDR3 DNA: TGCAGCGTTGAAGATGCGGCTGGGGAAAGCTCTGGGGCCAACGTCCTGACTTTC.

The chain couples TRBV5-1 to TRBJ2-3, with a weak D call TRBD2 (6 bases). V lost 4 bases and J lost 5, with 11 bases in between. The CDR3 is 13 residues long. Per germline, CDR1 SGHRS and CDR2 YFSETQ. Here the CDR3 reads CASSLLAEDTQYF. The CDR3 coding sequence is TGCGCCAGCAGCCTGTTAGCGGAAGATACGCAGTATTTT.

The rearrangement uses TRBV6-1 and TRBJ1-3; possible D gene TRBD1, 6 bases. Germline V gene lookup returns CDR1 MNHNS and CDR2 SASEGT. The CDR3 is made up of 15 amino acids. V dropped 7 bases and J dropped 0 bases, with 13 bases sitting between them. CDR3 residues: CASTGQLTSGNTIYF. The CDR3 nucleotides are TGTGCCAGCACTGGACAGTTGACCTCTGGAAACACCATATATTTT.

This chain joins TRBV6-1 and TRBJ2-7; perhaps TRBD2 as D (6 bases). Trimming stripped 8 bases from V and 1 base from J, with 6 bases between. Germline V gene lookup returns CDR1 MNHNS and CDR2 SASEGT. The CDR3 runs 11 residues. Here the CDR3 reads CASGRSYEQYF. In DNA, the CDR3 is TGTGCCAGCGGGAGGTCCTACGAGCAGTACTTC.

The J gene is TRBJ2-7, the V gene TRBV27; the D gene could be TRBD1 or TRBD2 (6 bases each). Germline CDR1 reads MNHEY; CDR2 reads SMNVEV (reference sequence). The CDR3 loop spans 16 amino acids. V dropped 9 bases and J dropped 5 bases, with 26 bases sitting between them. The CDR3 nucleotides read TGTGCCAGTAGAAACGGGGGCAGCCGGGACCCACACGAGCAGTACTTC. It translates to CASRNGGSRDPHEQYF.

This clone was detected only once. The chain combines TRBV9 with TRBJ2-2; 7 bases are shared with TRBD1. V gave up 4 bases and J gave up 7 bases; unmatched junction bases: 22. The CDR3 loop spans 19 amino acids. Germline CDR1 SGDLS, CDR2 YYNGEE. DNA for the CDR3: TGTGCCAGCAGCATATCTACTCCAACGCCGACAGGGTTGTTCGGGGAGCTGTTTTTT. It translates to CASSISTPTPTGLFGELFF.

The chain links TRBV11-2 to TRBJ1-1, with 7 positions matching TRBD1. Germline V CDR1 and CDR2: SGHAT, FQNNGV. The V segment lost 5 bases and the J segment 6 bases; nucleotides outside the gene matches: 6. The CDR3 runs 13 residues. CDR3 DNA: TGTGCCAGCAGCGTAGGGGGCGCCGCTGAAGCTTTCTTT. This codes for CASSVGGAAEAFF.

This chain uses TRBV9 with TRBJ1-2; the match to TRBD1 covers 9 bases. Germline assignment: CDR1 SGDLS and CDR2 YYNGEE. V shed 4 bases, J shed 4 bases, and the junction held 8 bases outside the gene matches. The CDR3 is 15 amino acids. This CDR3 reads CASSQIDRGIYGYTF. The CDR3 DNA is TGTGCCAGCAGCCAGATAGACAGGGGGATCTATGGCTACACCTTC. Complete variable domain (other parts from reference TRBV9 and TRBJ1-2): DSGVTQTPKHLITATGQRVTLRCSPRSGDLSVYWYQQSLDQGLQFLIQYYNGEERAKGNILERFSAQQFPDLHSELNLSSLELGDSALYFCASSQIDRGIYGYTFGSGTRLTVV.

The rearrangement links TRBV25-1 to TRBJ1-5, with D hard to call. V dropped 3 bases and J dropped 0 bases, with 9 bases sitting between them. This CDR3 is built from 15 residues. CDR1 and CDR2 (germline): MGHDK, SYGVNS. The CDR3 region is CASSERGYSNQPQHF. In DNA, the CDR3 is TGTGCCAGCAGTGAGAGAGGTTATAGCAATCAGCCCCAGCATTTT.

The rearrangement links TRBV30 to TRBJ2-2; D may be TRBD1 (6 bases). Germline loops: CDR1 GTSNPN, CDR2 SVGIG (reference sequence). The CDR3 is 13 amino acids. V lost 5 bases and J 5 bases, leaving 12 bases between the germline ends. CDR3 bases: TGTGCCTGGGAACGACAGGTGACCGGGGAGCTGTTTTTT. Translation: CAWERQVTGELFF.

The chain carries TRBV11-2 and TRBJ2-7; weak D call: TRBD1 (6 bases). V was pared by 7 bases and J by 4 bases, with 20 bases between. Germline assignment: CDR1 SGHAT and CDR2 FQNNGV. This CDR3 has 15 residues. The CDR3 DNA is TGTGCCAGCAACCTTCCGGGACATAAGCAATACGAGCAGTACTTC. Protein: CASNLPGHKQYEQYF.

This chain joins TRBV4-3 and TRBJ2-1; 9 nucleotides align to TRBD1. CDR1 LGHNA and CDR2 YSLEER come from the germline V gene. This CDR3 region has 16 residues. Unmatched junction bases numbered 7, after V lost 4 bases and J lost 3 bases. CDR3 loop: CASSPAGTGSYNEQFF. In nucleotides, the CDR3 is TGCGCCAGCAGCCCAGCCGGGACAGGGAGCTACAATGAGCAGTTCTTC.

V usage is TRBV5-1 and J usage is TRBJ2-1; the D gene is possibly TRBD2 (6 bases). The CDR3 totals 15 residues. V lost 3 bases to trimming and J lost 6 bases, with 16 bases between them. Germline V lookup: CDR1 SGHRS, CDR2 YFSETQ. CDR3 protein: CASSYSVSGANEQFF. CDR3 DNA sequence: TGCGCCAGCAGCTACTCTGTTAGCGGTGCCAATGAGCAGTTCTTC.

The V call is TRBV28, the J call TRBJ1-5; D possibly corresponds to TRBD1 (6 bases). Per the germline V gene, CDR1 is MDHEN and CDR2 is SYDVKM. Trimming took 7 bases from V and 8 from J, leaving 21 bases between them. This CDR3 is built from 15 residues. CDR3 protein: CASTPTGRDREPQHF. The CDR3 nucleotides read TGTGCCAGCACCCCTACAGGGAGGGATAGGGAGCCCCAGCATTTT.

This clone has only one observation. The V call is TRBV28, the J call TRBJ1-1; a weak D match, TRBD1 (5 bases). CDR3 length equals 15 residues. CDR1 and CDR2 from the germline V gene are MDHEN and SYDVKM. V lost 7 bases and J 2 bases, leaving 17 bases between the germline ends. CDR3 loop: CASTGAAASNTEAFF. The CDR3 bases are TGTGCCAGCACCGGGGCGGCAGCTTCTAACACTGAAGCTTTCTTT.

The chain has TRBV6-1 and TRBJ2-2; 9 positions match TRBD2. Trimming cost V 4 bases and J 1 base; bases outside gene matches: 4. The germline gives CDR1 MNHNS, CDR2 SASEGT. The CDR3 covers 16 residues. The CDR3 coding sequence is TGTGCCAGCAGTGGGTCAGCGGGAGGGAACACCGGGGAGCTGTTTTTT. As protein: CASSGSAGGNTGELFF.

The rearrangement uses TRBV28 and TRBJ1-1; D might be TRBD1 (5 bases). The CDR3 covers 17 residues. Trimming removed 7 bases from V and 0 bases from J, with 21 bases in between. CDR1 is MDHEN, CDR2 SYDVKM, per germline. The CDR3 DNA follows: TGTGCCAGCACGGGGGGTCTAGGGTCGGGGATGAACACTGAAGCTTTCTTT. This gives the protein CASTGGLGSGMNTEAFF.

This clone came up once. The chain carries TRBV30 and TRBJ1-5, with unresolved D. The V end lost 0 bases, the J end lost 3 bases, and 18 bases lay between the germline ends. The CDR3 loop spans 17 amino acids. The germline CDR1 and CDR2 sequences are GTSNPN and SVGIG (reference sequence). The CDR3 protein is CAWSVGLGWELNQPQHF. DNA for the CDR3: TGTGCCTGGAGTGTAGGCCTCGGGTGGGAACTCAATCAGCCCCAGCATTTT.

This clone was picked up one time. V usage is TRBV18 and J usage is TRBJ1-3; no definite D call. V dropped 2 bases and J dropped 3 bases, with 11 bases sitting between them. CDR1 and CDR2 (germline): KGHSH, LQKENI. The CDR3 spans 15 residues. CDR3 loop: CASSPKPGYGNTIYF. The DNA of the CDR3 is TGTGCCAGCTCACCAAAGCCCGGATATGGAAACACCATATATTTT.

V usage is TRBV6-1 and J usage is TRBJ2-7; D gene unclear. Per the germline V gene, CDR1 is MNHNS and CDR2 is SASEGT. Trimming took off 3 bases at V and 6 bases at J, with 6 bases between the two ends. The CDR3 length is 11 residues. The CDR3 DNA is TGTGCCAGCAGTGAGAAAACCGAGCAGTACTTC. It codes for CASSEKTEQYF.

The rearrangement links TRBV5-4 to TRBJ2-1; D is possibly TRBD1 (5 bases). Trimming took 4 bases from V and 12 from J, leaving 14 bases between them. The CDR3 consists of 12 residues. Germline CDR1 reads SGHNT; CDR2 reads YYREEE (reference sequence). The CDR3, as DNA: TGTGCCAGCAGCCCGGACACTTTTATGCAGTTCTTC. This sequence encodes CASSPDTFMQFF.

J is TRBJ1-4 and V is TRBV5-8; D call uncertain. The germline V gene has CDR1 SGHTS and CDR2 YDEGEE. Trimming shortened V by 0 bases and J by 0 bases, and 9 bases separated the two germline ends. The length of the CDR3 is 16 residues. The chain's CDR3 is CASSLGQPATNEKLFF. CDR3 DNA: TGTGCCAGCAGCTTGGGCCAACCTGCAACTAATGAAAAACTGTTTTTT.

The rearrangement joins TRBV7-8 to TRBJ1-2, with D maybe TRBD1 (5 bases). The CDR3 sequence is 16 residues long. Deletions cut 5 bases from V and 1 base from J, with 17 bases between. The germline gives CDR1 SGHVS, CDR2 FQNEAQ. CDR3 coding DNA: TGTGCCAGCAGCCCCGTCCCGAGGGACTATAACTATGGCTACACCTTC. Translating it yields CASSPVPRDYNYGYTF.

The gene calls are TRBV6-5 and TRBJ1-2; possibly TRBD1 for D (5 bases). V shed 4 bases and J shed 10 bases, with 22 bases lying between them. The CDR3 is made up of 15 amino acids. Looked up from germline, CDR1 is MNHEY and CDR2 is SVGAGI. The CDR3 sequence: CASSLKTGTAWFYTF. The CDR3 DNA sequence: TGTGCCAGCAGTTTGAAAACCGGGACGGCGTGGTTCTACACCTTC.

The chain employs TRBV5-4 and TRBJ1-2; tentatively, D is TRBD1 (5 bases). Looked up from germline, CDR1 is SGHNT and CDR2 is YYREEE (reference sequence). This CDR3 contains 15 residues. V gave up 4 bases and J gave up 3 bases, with 16 bases separating them. The CDR3 loop is CASSPRRRDDYGYTF. Written as DNA, the CDR3 is TGTGCCAGCAGCCCCAGGAGGAGGGACGACTATGGCTACACCTTC.

This chain connects TRBV7-3 to TRBJ2-3; TRBD2 agrees at 7 bases. CDR3 length: 17 residues. After removal of 5 bases from V and 6 bases from J, the junction contained 17 bases not matched to a gene. Germline V lookup: CDR1 SGHTA, CDR2 FQGTGA. This CDR3 is CASSLRASSGRPDTQYF. The CDR3 DNA reads as TGTGCCAGCAGCCTGCGCGCCTCTAGCGGCAGACCGGATACGCAGTATTTT.

The chain uses TRBV5-1 and TRBJ1-4; 8 bases line up with TRBD1. The V gene end was trimmed by 4 bases and the J gene end by 8 bases; junction bases not matched to a gene: 10. Germline lookup yields CDR1 SGHRS and CDR2 YFSETQ. The length of the CDR3 is 15 residues. The CDR3 nucleotides are TGCGCCAGCAGCGGATCCGGGACAGGAGGGGAAAAACTGTTTTTT. Translating it yields CASSGSGTGGEKLFF.

The chain has TRBV9 and TRBJ1-1; no reliable D call. This CDR3 contains 13 residues. V shed 10 bases and J shed 3 bases, with 16 bases lying between them. Germline V gene sequence: CDR1 SGDLS, CDR2 YYNGEE. The DNA of the CDR3 is TGTGCCTCGGCCAAACTGAGCTACACTGAAGCTTTCTTT. Amino acids: CASAKLSYTEAFF.

The chain links TRBV11-2 to TRBJ2-1; 9 nucleotides align to TRBD2. CDR3 length: 18 residues. The germline gives CDR1 SGHAT, CDR2 FQNNGV. V lost 0 bases, J lost 2 bases, and 8 bases stayed unmatched. CDR3 in amino acids: CASSLDNMERGAYNEQFF. The CDR3 DNA reads as TGTGCCAGCAGCTTAGATAATATGGAGCGGGGGGCCTACAATGAGCAGTTCTTC.

The V gene is TRBV6-1, the J gene TRBJ1-2; 8 bases align to TRBD1. V shed 10 bases and J 4 bases; nucleotides not matched to a gene: 8. The CDR3 contains 13 residues. Germline loops: CDR1 MNHNS, CDR2 SASEGT. The CDR3 coding sequence is TGTGCCACCGATTGGACAGGGACCTATGGCTACACCTTC. Translated, it gives CATDWTGTYGYTF.

The CDR3 bases are TGTGCCAGCAGCTCCTCGACACCCTATAGCAATCAGCCCCAGCATTTT. Its translation is CASSSSTPYSNQPQHF. The chain employs TRBV7-2 and TRBJ1-5, with D uncertain. The CDR3 totals 16 residues. Germline assignment: CDR1 SGHTA and CDR2 FQGNSA. The V end was cut by 4 bases, the J end by 0 bases, with 13 bases between.

Comments on this clone: The sample has other DNA sequences that encode this CDR3 too. V is TRBV10-3 and J is TRBJ1-5; 7 positions agree with TRBD1. CDR3 length: 13 amino acids. Trimming removed 3 bases from V and 7 bases from J; junction bases left unmatched: 3. Germline V lookup: CDR1 ENHRY, CDR2 SYGVKD. The CDR3 nucleotides read TGTGCCATCAGTGACAGGGGGGACCAGCCCCAGCATTTT. Amino acids: CAISDRGDQPQHF.